Following are 15 T cell receptor beta chains from one sample sequenced in a study of response to subunit inactivated influenza vaccine. TCRdb processed the RT-PCR reads anew with MiXCR; each CDR3 protein has one entry. Of around 530,000 distinct CDR3 sequences in the sample, 15% to 20% are singletons; the top ten hold less than 4%. The sample consisted of CD4+ T cells sorted from PBMCs, taken around 25 months after vaccination. The receptors shown here come from a man aged 50 to 69 who received an inactivated influenza vaccine.

There are a few counts of this clonotype. The chain employs TRBV5-1 and TRBJ2-1; D ambiguous. CDR1 and CDR2 (germline): SGHRS, YFSETQ. CDR3 length equals 13 residues. Trimming cost V 3 bases and J 8 bases, with 12 bases left between them. The CDR3 loop is CASSYRSLDEQFF. CDR3 nucleotides: TGCGCCAGCAGCTACCGGTCTTTGGATGAGCAGTTCTTC. Filled out from reference TRBV5-1 and TRBJ2-1, the complete variable domain reads KAGVTQTPRYLIKTRGQQVTLSCSPISGHRSVSWYQQTPGQGLQFLFEYFSETQRNKGNFPGRFSGRQFSNSRSEMNVSTLELGDSALYLCASSYRSLDEQFFGPGTRLTVL.

This clonotype was picked up a small number of times. This rearrangement joins TRBV6-1 to TRBJ1-2; D perhaps matches TRBD1 (5 bases). Trimming took off 3 bases at V and 2 bases at J, with 7 bases between the two ends. Germline V gives CDR1 MNHNS, CDR2 SASEGT. This CDR3 comprises 13 residues. CDR3 in amino acids: CASSDRDNYGYTF. CDR3 sequence (DNA): TGTGCCAGCAGTGACAGGGACAACTATGGCTACACCTTC.

This chain connects TRBV4-2 to TRBJ1-2; 7 bases are shared with TRBD1. CDR1 LGHNA and CDR2 YNFKEQ come from the germline V gene. V shed 1 base and J 8 bases; nucleotides not matched to a gene: 4. The CDR3 is made up of 13 amino acids. CDR3: CASSQVDRVGYTF. DNA of the CDR3: TGTGCCAGCAGCCAAGTTGACAGGGTGGGCTACACCTTC.

The chain links TRBV7-2 to TRBJ2-2; 11 nucleotides agree with TRBD1. The CDR3 spans 14 residues. V shed 5 bases and J 7 bases; nucleotides not matched to a gene: 3. Per the germline V gene, CDR1 is SGHTA and CDR2 is FQGNSA. In DNA form, the CDR3 reads TGTGCCAGCAGCCGGGACAGGGGGAACGGGGAGCTGTTTTTT. Translated, it gives CASSRDRGNGELFF.

The chain carries TRBV2 and TRBJ2-3; D unclear. Germline V gene sequence: CDR1 SNHLY, CDR2 FYNNEI. This CDR3 has 13 amino acids. V lost 5 bases, J lost 2 bases, and 8 bases lay in between. The CDR3 region has the DNA TGTGCCAGCAGTTCCGACAACACAGATACGCAGTATTTT. This translates into CASSSDNTDTQYF.

Concerning this clonotype: A much larger clone differs from this one at a single base, so this may be a read error. The chain is built from TRBV7-9 and TRBJ2-2; weak D call: TRBD1 (6 bases). Trimming left V 10 bases short and J 0 bases short, with 9 bases between. The CDR3 runs to 13 residues. From germline, CDR1 is SEHNR and CDR2 FQNEAQ (reference sequence). The CDR3 is CAIRTANTGELFF. CDR3 nucleotides: TGTGCCATTAGGACAGCGAACACCGGGGAGCTGTTTTTT.

This clonotype was seen once. The chain is built from TRBV10-1 and TRBJ2-7; D unresolved. Germline V gives CDR1 WNHNN, CDR2 SYGVQD (reference sequence). The length of the CDR3 is 15 residues. The ends were cut back, 1 base at V and 6 bases at J, with 16 bases in the middle. The CDR3 bases are TGCGCCAGCAGTGAGTTCATTCCAGGCGTAGGCGAGCAGTACTTC. Its protein is CASSEFIPGVGEQYF.

This clonotype occurred a few times. This chain links TRBV4-2 with TRBJ2-5, with a possible D match to TRBD1 (5 bases). The CDR3 spans 14 residues. Germline V gene sequence: CDR1 LGHNA, CDR2 YNFKEQ. Between the trimmed V and J ends, which lost 1 base and 3 bases, there was a span of 9 bases. The CDR3 region has the DNA TGTGCCAGCAGCCAAGTGTCAGGGAAAGAGACCCAGTACTTC. This encodes CASSQVSGKETQYF.

This clonotype has ten or more counts. The chain combines TRBV2 with TRBJ2-3; D might be TRBD1 (6 bases). CDR1 is SNHLY, CDR2 FYNNEI, per germline. V lost 7 bases and J 0 bases, leaving 14 bases between the germline ends. The CDR3 is 15 residues long. In nucleotides, the CDR3 is TGTGCCAGCACCCAGGACAGTGTTAGCACAGATACGCAGTATTTT. Residues: CASTQDSVSTDTQYF.

This clonotype was recorded a few times. This rearrangement joins TRBV3-1 to TRBJ1-2; weak D call: TRBD1 (6 bases). Germline CDR1 reads LGHDT; CDR2 reads YNNKEL (reference sequence). Trimming left V 4 bases short and J 0 bases short, with 21 bases between. The CDR3 loop spans 18 amino acids. DNA of the CDR3: TGTGCCAGCAGCCGTGCCCGGGGGGCGGCTGCAGCTAACTATGGCTACACCTTC. Protein product: CASSRARGAAAANYGYTF. Complete variable domain (other parts from reference TRBV3-1 and TRBJ1-2): DTAVSQTPKYLVTQMGNDKSIKCEQNLGHDTMYWYKQDSKKFLKIMFSYNNKELIINETVPNRFSPKSPDKAHLNLHINSLELGDSAVYFCASSRARGAAAANYGYTFGSGTRLTVV.

The genes are TRBV4-3 and TRBJ2-7; 8 nucleotides agree with TRBD1. This CDR3 contains 17 residues. Germline loops: CDR1 LGHNA, CDR2 YSLEER. V was pared by 1 base and J by 2 bases, with 10 bases of the junction left unmatched. The CDR3 sequence: CASSQAYTGGSTYEQYF. DNA for the CDR3: TGCGCCAGCAGCCAAGCCTATACAGGGGGATCGACCTACGAGCAGTACTTC.

This chain uses TRBV5-1 with TRBJ2-5, with D perhaps TRBD1 (6 bases). Germline-derived CDR1 and CDR2 are SGHRS and YFSETQ. The CDR3 is 14 amino acids. With 5 bases removed from V and 0 bases from J, the gap between germline ends came to 11 bases. The DNA for the CDR3 is TGCGCCAGCAGAAAAACAGGGTACCAAGAGACCCAGTACTTC. Protein: CASRKTGYQETQYF.

The J gene is TRBJ1-5, the V gene TRBV27, with 8 nucleotides matching TRBD1. This CDR3 is built from 14 residues. Germline V lookup: CDR1 MNHEY, CDR2 SMNVEV (reference sequence). V shed 6 bases, J shed 7 bases, and the junction held 8 bases outside the gene matches. DNA of the CDR3: TGTGCCAGCAGACAACAGGGGGGAGGGCAGCCCCAGCATTTT. It specifies CASRQQGGGQPQHF.

This clonotype has more than one count but fewer than ten. The V and J genes are TRBV12-3 or TRBV12-4 and TRBJ1-2, with TRBD1 as a possible D gene (6 bases). Between the trimmed V and J ends, which lost 7 bases and 2 bases, there was a span of 20 bases. The CDR3 runs 16 residues. The CDR3 sequence is CASNPGGAPRNYGYTF. The CDR3 DNA sequence: TGTGCCAGCAACCCGGGGGGGGCCCCGAGAAACTATGGCTACACCTTC.

This sequence joins TRBV30 and TRBJ1-1, with D uncertain. Per the germline V gene, CDR1 is GTSNPN and CDR2 is SVGIG (reference sequence). Trimming took off 4 bases at V and 5 bases at J, with 14 bases between the two ends. The CDR3 consists of 13 residues. The CDR3 loop reads CAWKRGWETEAFF. CDR3 DNA sequence: TGTGCCTGGAAACGCGGGTGGGAAACTGAAGCTTTCTTT.